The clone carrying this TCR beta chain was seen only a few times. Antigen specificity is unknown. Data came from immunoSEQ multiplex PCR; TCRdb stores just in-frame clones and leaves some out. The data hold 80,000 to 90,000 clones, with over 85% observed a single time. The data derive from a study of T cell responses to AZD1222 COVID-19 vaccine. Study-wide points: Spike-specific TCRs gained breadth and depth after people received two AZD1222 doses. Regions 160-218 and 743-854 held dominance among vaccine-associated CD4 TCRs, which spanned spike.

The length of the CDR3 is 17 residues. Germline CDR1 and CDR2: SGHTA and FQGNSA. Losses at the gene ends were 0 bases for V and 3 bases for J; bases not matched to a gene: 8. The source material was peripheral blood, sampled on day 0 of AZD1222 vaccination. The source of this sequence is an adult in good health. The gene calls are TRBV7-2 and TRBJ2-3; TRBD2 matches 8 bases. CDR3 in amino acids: CASSLASGTPLTDTQYF. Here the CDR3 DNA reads TGTGCCAGCAGCTTAGCTAGCGGGACTCCCTTAACAGATACGCAGTATTTT.